The clone carrying this TCR beta chain showed up many times. The antigen is not known. A single record per CDR3 protein comes from TCRdb applying MiXCR to the multiplex PCR reads. The sample holds 13,000 or so distinct CDR3 sequences, roughly 57% seen once. Germline V CDR1 and CDR2: MDHEN, SYDVKM. CDR3 length: 14 amino acids. J gave up 3 bases and V 5 bases, and 3 bases lay outside the gene matches. This sample was taken from a study of breast tumors, draining lymph nodes, adjacent tissues. General study points: Tumors had less TCR diversity than lymph nodes, more than nontumor tissue. Luminal-like breast cancer showed significantly greater tumor-nontumor repertoire similarity than basal-like breast cancer did. That most tumor T cells come from lymph nodes remained unproven. Data fit most tumor T cells coming from lymph node, expanding in tumor.

This clonotype was sampled from a female donor with breast cancer. Some clones in this sample may be carry-over from other donors' samples. The specimen sequenced was tumor-adjacent breast tissue. This sequence joins TRBV28 and TRBJ1-2; 10 nucleotides agree with TRBD1. CDR3 bases: TGTGCCAGCAGTCCGACAGGGGGCTACTATGGCTACACCTTC. As protein: CASSPTGGYYGYTF.